This T cell receptor beta chain appears in the sequencing data of a study of cytomegalovirus exposure and HLA in healthy donors. 60 Vbeta and 13 Jbeta primers were used in PCR. Using immunoSEQ multiplex PCR, the repertoire was profiled, and TCRdb retains in-frame clones only, with some absent. This repertoire shows roughly 95,000 clones, around 80% found once; its top ten account for 4% to 5.5%. V was clipped by 5 bases and J by 2 bases; unmatched bases: 18. CDR1 and CDR2 (germline): LNHDA, SQIVND (reference sequence). CDR3 length equals 19 residues. The TCR comes from a man in his thirties or forties in good health and CMV-seropositive. This rearrangement joins TRBV19 to TRBJ2-3, with TRBD1 identical over 8 bases. Sample: PBMCs. The CDR3 reads CASSPSAGGGGPFTDTQYF. Written as DNA, the CDR3 is TGTGCCAGTAGTCCCTCGGCAGGGGGCGGCGGGCCATTCACAGATACGCAGTATTTT.